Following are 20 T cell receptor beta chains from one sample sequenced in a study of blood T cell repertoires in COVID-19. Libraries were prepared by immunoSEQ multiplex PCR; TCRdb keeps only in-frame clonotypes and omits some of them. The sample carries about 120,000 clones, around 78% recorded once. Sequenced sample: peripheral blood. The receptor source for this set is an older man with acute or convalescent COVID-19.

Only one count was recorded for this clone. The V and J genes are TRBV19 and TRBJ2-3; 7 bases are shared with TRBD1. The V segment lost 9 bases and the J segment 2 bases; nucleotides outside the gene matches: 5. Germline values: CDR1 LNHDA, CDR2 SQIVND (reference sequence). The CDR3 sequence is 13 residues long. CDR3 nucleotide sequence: TGTGCCAGCTCGGGACAGTCCACAGATACGCAGTATTTT. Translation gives CASSGQSTDTQYF. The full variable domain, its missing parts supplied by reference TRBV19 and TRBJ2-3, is DGGITQSPKYLFRKEGQNVTLSCEQNLNHDAMYWYRQDPGQGLRLIYYSQIVNDFQKGDIAEGYSVSREKKESFPLTVTSAQKNPTAFYLCASSGQSTDTQYFGPGTRLTVL.

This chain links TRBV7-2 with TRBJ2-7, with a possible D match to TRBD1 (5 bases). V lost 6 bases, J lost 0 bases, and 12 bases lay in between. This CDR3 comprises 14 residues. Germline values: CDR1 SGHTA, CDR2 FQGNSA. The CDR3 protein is CASSRTFASYEQYF. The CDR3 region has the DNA TGTGCCAGCAGTAGGACATTTGCCTCCTACGAGCAGTACTTC. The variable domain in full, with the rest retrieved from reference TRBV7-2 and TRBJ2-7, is GAGVSQSPSNKVTEKGKDVELRCDPISGHTALYWYRQSLGQGLEFLIYFQGNSAPDKSGLPSDRFSAERTGGSVSTLTIQRTQQEDSAVYLCASSRTFASYEQYFGPGTRLTVT.

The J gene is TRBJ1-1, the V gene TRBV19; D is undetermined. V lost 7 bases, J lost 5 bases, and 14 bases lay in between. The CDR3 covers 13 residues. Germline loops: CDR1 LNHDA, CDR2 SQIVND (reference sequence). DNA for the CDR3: TGTGCCAGTACCAGATTTAGGGAGACTGAAGCTTTCTTT. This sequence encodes CASTRFRETEAFF.

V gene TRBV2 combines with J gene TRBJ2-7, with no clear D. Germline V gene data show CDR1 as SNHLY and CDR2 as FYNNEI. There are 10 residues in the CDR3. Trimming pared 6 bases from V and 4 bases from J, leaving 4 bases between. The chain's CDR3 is CASREYEQYF. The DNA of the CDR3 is TGTGCCAGCAGGGAGTACGAGCAGTACTTC. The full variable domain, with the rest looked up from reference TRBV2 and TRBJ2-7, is EPEVTQTPSHQVTQMGQEVILRCVPISNHLYFYWYRQILGQKVEFLVSFYNNEISEKSEIFDDQFSVERPDGSNFTLKIRSTKLEDSAMYFCASREYEQYFGPGTRLTVT.

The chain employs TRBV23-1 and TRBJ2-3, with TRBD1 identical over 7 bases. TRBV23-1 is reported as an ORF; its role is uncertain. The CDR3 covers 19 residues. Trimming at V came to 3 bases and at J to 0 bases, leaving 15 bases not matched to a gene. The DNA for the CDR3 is TGCGCCAGCAGTCACTCTAGGACAGGCAATAAGAGGAGCACAGATACGCAGTATTTT. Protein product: CASSHSRTGNKRSTDTQYF.

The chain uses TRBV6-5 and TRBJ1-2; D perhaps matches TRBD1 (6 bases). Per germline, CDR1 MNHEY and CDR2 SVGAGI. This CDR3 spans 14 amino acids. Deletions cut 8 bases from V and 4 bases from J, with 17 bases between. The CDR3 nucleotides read TGTGCCAGCGCCCGAGGGGGGGGCCTCTATGGCTACACCTTC. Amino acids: CASARGGGLYGYTF.

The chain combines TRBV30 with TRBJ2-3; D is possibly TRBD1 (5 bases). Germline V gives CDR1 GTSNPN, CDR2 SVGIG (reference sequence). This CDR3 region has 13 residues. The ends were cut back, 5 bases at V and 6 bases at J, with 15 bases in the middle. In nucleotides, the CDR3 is TGTGCCTGGGGGGCTCTGAAGGGGGATACGCAGTATTTT. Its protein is CAWGALKGDTQYF.

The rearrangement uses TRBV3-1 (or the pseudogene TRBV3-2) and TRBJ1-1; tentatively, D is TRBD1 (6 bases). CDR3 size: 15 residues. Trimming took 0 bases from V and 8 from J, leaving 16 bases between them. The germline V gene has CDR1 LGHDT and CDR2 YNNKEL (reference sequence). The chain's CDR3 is CASSQERTAPREAFF. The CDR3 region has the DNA TGTGCCAGCAGCCAAGAACGGACAGCACCTAGGGAAGCTTTCTTT.

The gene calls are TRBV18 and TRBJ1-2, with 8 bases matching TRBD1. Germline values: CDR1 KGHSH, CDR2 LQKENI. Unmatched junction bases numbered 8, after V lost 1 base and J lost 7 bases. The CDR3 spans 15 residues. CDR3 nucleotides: TGTGCCAGCTCACCACGGGAACAGGGGGAAGGTGGCTACACCTTC. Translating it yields CASSPREQGEGGYTF.

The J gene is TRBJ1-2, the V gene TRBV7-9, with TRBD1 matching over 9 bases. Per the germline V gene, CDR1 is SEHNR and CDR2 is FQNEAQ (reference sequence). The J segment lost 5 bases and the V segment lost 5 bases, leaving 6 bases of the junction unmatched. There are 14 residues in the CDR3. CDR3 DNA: TGTGCCAGCAGCCCCTACGGGACAGGGTATGGCTACACCTTC. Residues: CASSPYGTGYGYTF. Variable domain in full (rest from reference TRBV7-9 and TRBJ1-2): DTGVSQNPRHKITKRGQNVTFRCDPISEHNRLYWYRQTLGQGPEFLTYFQNEAQLEKSRLLSDRFSAERPKGSFSTLEIQRTEQGDSAMYLCASSPYGTGYGYTFGSGTRLTVV.

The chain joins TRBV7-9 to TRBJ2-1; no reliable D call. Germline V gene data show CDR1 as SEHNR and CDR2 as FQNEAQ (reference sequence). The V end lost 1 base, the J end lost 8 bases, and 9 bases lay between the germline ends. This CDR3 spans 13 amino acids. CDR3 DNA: TGTGCCAGCAGCTTAGGGAGCGTCGATGAGCAGTTCTTC. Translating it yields CASSLGSVDEQFF.

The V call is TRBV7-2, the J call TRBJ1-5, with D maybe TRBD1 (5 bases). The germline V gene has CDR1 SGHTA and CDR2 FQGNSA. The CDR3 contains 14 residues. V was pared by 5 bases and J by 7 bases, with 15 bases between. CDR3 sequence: CASSPRGPRQPQHF. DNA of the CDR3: TGTGCCAGCAGCCCTAGGGGCCCGAGGCAGCCCCAGCATTTT.

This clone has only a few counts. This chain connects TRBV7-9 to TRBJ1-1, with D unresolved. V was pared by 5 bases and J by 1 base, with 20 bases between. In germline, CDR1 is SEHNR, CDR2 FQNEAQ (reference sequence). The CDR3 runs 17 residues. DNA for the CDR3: TGTGCCAGCAGCCCGTCAGTCGGGGTTCGAGGGAACACTGAAGCTTTCTTT. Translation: CASSPSVGVRGNTEAFF. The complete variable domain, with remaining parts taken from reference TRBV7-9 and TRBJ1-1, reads DTGVSQNPRHKITKRGQNVTFRCDPISEHNRLYWYRQTLGQGPEFLTYFQNEAQLEKSRLLSDRFSAERPKGSFSTLEIQRTEQGDSAMYLCASSPSVGVRGNTEAFFGQGTRLTVV.

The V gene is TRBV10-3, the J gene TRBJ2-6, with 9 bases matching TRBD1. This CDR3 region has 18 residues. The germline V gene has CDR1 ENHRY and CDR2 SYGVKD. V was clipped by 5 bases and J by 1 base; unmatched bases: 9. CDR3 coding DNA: TGTGCCATCAGTACAGGGGGCGGGACCTCTTCTGGGGCCAACGTCCTGACTTTC. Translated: CAISTGGGTSSGANVLTF.

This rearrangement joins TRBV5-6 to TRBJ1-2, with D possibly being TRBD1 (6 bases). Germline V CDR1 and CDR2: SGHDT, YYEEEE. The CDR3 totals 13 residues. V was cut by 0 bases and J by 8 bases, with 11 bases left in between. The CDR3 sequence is CASSLDRVGGYTF. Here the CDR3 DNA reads TGTGCCAGCAGCTTGGACAGGGTCGGGGGCTACACCTTC.

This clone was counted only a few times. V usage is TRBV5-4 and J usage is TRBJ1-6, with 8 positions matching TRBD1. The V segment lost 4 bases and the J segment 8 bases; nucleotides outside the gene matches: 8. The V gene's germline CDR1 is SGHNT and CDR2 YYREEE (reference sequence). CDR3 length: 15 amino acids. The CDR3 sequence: CASSLGQGEDSPLHF. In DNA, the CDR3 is TGTGCCAGCAGCCTCGGACAGGGAGAGGATTCACCCCTCCACTTT.

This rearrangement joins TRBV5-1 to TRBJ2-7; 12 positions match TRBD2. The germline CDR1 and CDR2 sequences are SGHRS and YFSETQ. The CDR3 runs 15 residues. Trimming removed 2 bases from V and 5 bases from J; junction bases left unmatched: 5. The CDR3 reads CASSFPSGGAHEQYF. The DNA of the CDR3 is TGCGCCAGCAGCTTCCCTAGCGGGGGGGCCCACGAGCAGTACTTC.

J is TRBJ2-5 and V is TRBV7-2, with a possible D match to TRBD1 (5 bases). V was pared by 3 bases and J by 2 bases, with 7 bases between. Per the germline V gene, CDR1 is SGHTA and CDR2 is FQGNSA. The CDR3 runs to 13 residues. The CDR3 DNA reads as TGTGCCAGCAGCTTCCAGGGTCAAGAGACCCAGTACTTC. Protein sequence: CASSFQGQETQYF.

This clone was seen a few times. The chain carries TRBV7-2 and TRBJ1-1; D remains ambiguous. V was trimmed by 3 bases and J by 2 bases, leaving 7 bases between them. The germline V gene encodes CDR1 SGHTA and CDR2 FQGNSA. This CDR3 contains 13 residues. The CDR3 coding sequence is TGTGCCAGCAGCTTCCAGATTAACACTGAAGCTTTCTTT. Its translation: CASSFQINTEAFF.

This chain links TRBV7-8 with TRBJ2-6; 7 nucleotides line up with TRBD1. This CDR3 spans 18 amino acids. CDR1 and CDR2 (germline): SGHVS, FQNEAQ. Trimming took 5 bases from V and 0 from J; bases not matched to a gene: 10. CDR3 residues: CASSPRGQTSSGANVLTF. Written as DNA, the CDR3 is TGTGCCAGCAGCCCCCGGGGACAGACCAGCTCTGGGGCCAACGTCCTGACTTTC.